What follows describes a single TCR beta chain. The antigen is undetermined. These data are taken from a study of T cells after yellow fever vaccination. Study-wide results and limits: Primary-vaccination clones mostly resurfaced post-booster (under 98% CD4, about 87% CD8).

TCRdb fed the 5' RACE reads into MiXCR, producing one record per CDR3 protein. The repertoire holds 250,000 to 400,000 distinct CDR3 sequences, with about 4% as singletons. The CDR3 has 14 residues. Looked up from germline, CDR1 is SGHAT and CDR2 is FQNNGV. V was shortened by 7 bases and J by 1 base, with 13 bases between the two germline ends. This specimen was PBMCs, taken 5 days after the yellow fever booster vaccination. This clonotype was obtained from a man between 18 and 29 years old who received the YFV17D yellow fever vaccine. The gene calls are TRBV11-2 and TRBJ1-2; D ambiguous. Here the CDR3 reads CASTRIPDNYGYTF. The CDR3 nucleotides are TGTGCCAGCACCCGAATCCCGGATAACTATGGCTACACCTTC.